Listed below are T cell receptor beta chains from one sample, sequenced in a study of shared clonotypes between healthy human individuals. Some clones are missing from TCRdb's copy, which holds only in-frame ones; the method was immunoSEQ multiplex PCR. The top ten hold 0.13% of the sample, which has millions of clones, over 85% seen once. The sample consisted of naive CD4+ T cells sorted from blood. The receptors were gathered from a man younger than 35 in good health. CDR3s include the opening cysteine and the closing phenylalanine or tryptophan. Fields, in order: J gene, clone size, V gene, CDR3 length, D gene, CDR3 protein, CDR3 DNA. The D gene is left open where the match is weak. A clone size is listed for some rows: how often the clone was seen (once, few, many), or a class if it is expanded.

TRBJ2-1 | NA | TRBV19 | 15 | NA | CASRMGPRDHNEQFF | TGTGCCAGTAGGATGGGTCCTAGGGACCACAATGAGCAGTTCTTC
TRBJ2-5 | NA | TRBV7-6 | 15 | NA | CASSLAFPGAETQYF | TGTGCCAGCAGCTTAGCTTTCCCCGGGGCGGAGACCCAGTACTTC
TRBJ2-2 | NA | TRBV7-6 | 14 | NA | CASSLERPTGELFF | TGTGCCAGCAGCCTCGAGCGGCCCACCGGGGAGCTGTTTTTT
TRBJ2-2 | NA | TRBV9 | 15 | NA | CASSVGLLGSGELFF | TGTGCCAGCAGCGTAGGGCTCCTCGGGTCCGGGGAGCTGTTTTTT
TRBJ1-5 | NA | TRBV7-2 | 13 | NA | CASSSSENQPQHF | TGTGCCAGCAGTTCCTCAGAAAATCAGCCCCAGCATTTT
TRBJ2-7 | NA | TRBV10-3 | 16 | NA | CAISESMSITSYEQYF | TGTGCCATCAGTGAGTCGATGAGTATCACCTCCTACGAGCAGTACTTC
TRBJ1-5 | NA | TRBV19 | 13 | NA | CASSIVDTVAQHF | TGTGCCAGTAGTATAGTCGACACAGTCGCGCAGCATTTT
TRBJ1-1 | NA | TRBV2 | 14 | NA | CASSVSRSDTEAFF | TGTGCCAGCAGTGTAAGCAGGTCTGACACTGAAGCTTTCTTT
TRBJ1-2 | once | TRBV5-1 | 16 | NA | CASSLVAKGANYGYTF | TGCGCCAGCAGCTTGGTAGCGAAGGGAGCTAACTATGGCTACACCTTC
TRBJ1-2 | NA | TRBV5-6 | 14 | NA | CASSLRGLSGGYTF | TGTGCCAGCAGCTTGAGAGGACTTTCTGGGGGCTACACCTTC
TRBJ1-5 | NA | TRBV28 | 16 | NA | CASSLPSVKGNQPQHF | TGTGCCAGCAGTCTCCCCTCAGTGAAGGGTAATCAGCCCCAGCATTTT
TRBJ2-7 | many | TRBV5-1 | 14 | NA | CASSLGGGRGEQYF | TGCGCCAGCAGCTTGGGTGGTGGGAGAGGCGAGCAGTACTTC
TRBJ2-1 | NA | TRBV9 | 14 | NA | CASSASGTSGEQFF | TGTGCCAGCAGCGCATCCGGGACCAGTGGGGAGCAGTTCTTC
TRBJ2-7 | NA | TRBV11-2 | 16 | TRBD1 | CASSLPTGTGPYEQYF | TGTGCCAGCAGCCTTCCCACCGGGACAGGACCCTACGAGCAGTACTTC
TRBJ1-2 | NA | TRBV7-9 | 17 | NA | CASSFEGTQSRTYGYTF | TGTGCCAGCAGCTTCGAAGGGACGCAGTCCCGCACCTATGGCTACACCTTC
TRBJ1-2 | once | TRBV5-1 | 15 | NA | CASSLDLGENYGYTF | TGCGCCAGCAGCTTGGATTTGGGGGAAAACTATGGCTACACCTTC
TRBJ2-7 | NA | TRBV7-2 | 15 | TRBD1 | CASSLRQGRTYEQYF | TGTGCCAGCAGCTTGAGACAGGGGCGTACCTACGAGCAGTACTTC
TRBJ2-4 | NA | TRBV2 | 12 | TRBD1 | CASSGIRQGVYF | TGTGCCAGCAGTGGGATTAGACAGGGTGTGTACTTC
TRBJ2-7 | NA | TRBV7-6 | 14 | NA | CASSLGPGSYEQYF | TGTGCCAGCAGCCTTGGACCCGGTTCCTACGAGCAGTACTTC
TRBJ1-3 | NA | TRBV5-1 | 15 | TRBD1 | CASSLAAGGGNTIYF | TGCGCCAGCAGCTTGGCCGCAGGGGGTGGAAACACCATATATTTT
TRBJ1-1 | NA | TRBV2 | 11 | NA | CASSEGPEAFF | TGTGCCAGCAGTGAAGGGCCTGAAGCTTTCTTT
TRBJ2-3 | NA | TRBV5-6 | 13 | NA | CASSLDLTDTQYF | TGTGCCAGCAGCTTGGATCTTACAGATACGCAGTATTTT
TRBJ2-1 | NA | TRBV6-1 | 15 | NA | CASTSLGLAGNEQFF | TGTGCCAGCACCTCGCTGGGGCTAGCAGGCAATGAGCAGTTCTTC
TRBJ1-5 | NA | TRBV6-5 | 14 | NA | CASSPADSNQPQHF | TGTGCCAGCAGTCCGGCGGATAGCAATCAGCCCCAGCATTTT
TRBJ2-2 | NA | TRBV5-1 | 17 | NA | CASSFQPTQSKTGELFF | TGCGCCAGCAGCTTCCAGCCAACTCAAAGTAAAACCGGGGAGCTGTTTTTT
TRBJ2-5 | NA | TRBV19 | 14 | NA | CASSILGLGETQYF | TGTGCCAGTAGTATACTGGGCCTAGGAGAGACCCAGTACTTC
TRBJ2-7 | NA | TRBV18 | 14 | NA | CASSPPVWQNEQYF | TGTGCCAGCTCACCACCGGTATGGCAAAACGAGCAGTACTTC
TRBJ1-4 | NA | TRBV25-1 | 16 | NA | CASSHPKGRGSEKLFF | TGTGCCAGCAGCCACCCAAAGGGGCGTGGGAGTGAAAAACTGTTTTTT
TRBJ2-1 | once | TRBV7-5 | 16 | NA | CARSLDLGGPYNEQFF | TGTGCCAGAAGCTTAGATCTGGGGGGACCCTACAATGAGCAGTTCTTC